The 19 T cell receptor beta chains listed next were all sequenced from one sample in a study of neurological immune-mediated disorders. One entry per CDR3 protein, called by TCRdb with MiXCR from the 5' RACE reads. Of 45,000 to 60,000 distinct CDR3 sequences in the sample, roughly 2.5% were seen once. The specimen was PBMCs. These receptors all come from a man over 45 with multiple sclerosis.

This clonotype was recorded many times. The J gene is TRBJ2-7, the V gene TRBV12-3 or TRBV12-4, with no clear D. V lost 4 bases and J lost 3, with 7 bases in between. CDR3 length equals 12 residues. This CDR3 reads CASSSYFYEQYF. The CDR3 DNA sequence: TGTGCCAGCAGTTCTTACTTCTACGAGCAGTACTTC.

This clonotype has at least ten counts. The chain has TRBV7-8 and TRBJ2-1; no clear D. The CDR3 contains 13 residues. Trimming left V 5 bases short and J 2 bases short, with 7 bases between. Germline lookup yields CDR1 SGHVS and CDR2 FQNEAQ. The CDR3 coding sequence is TGTGCCAGCAGCCCCCGGACCTACAATGAGCAGTTCTTC. This encodes CASSPRTYNEQFF.

This clonotype occurred many times. The chain carries TRBV3-1 and TRBJ1-1; the match to TRBD1 covers 8 bases. J gave up 4 bases and V 4 bases, and 5 bases lay outside the gene matches. The germline gives CDR1 LGHDT, CDR2 YNNKEL (reference sequence). This CDR3 contains 14 residues. DNA for the CDR3: TGTGCCAGCAGCCCGACAGGGGTGTCCACTGAAGCTTTCTTT. The encoded protein is CASSPTGVSTEAFF. The variable domain in full, completed from reference TRBV3-1 and TRBJ1-1, reads DTAVSQTPKYLVTQMGNDKSIKCEQNLGHDTMYWYKQDSKKFLKIMFSYNNKELIINETVPNRFSPKSPDKAHLNLHINSLELGDSAVYFCASSPTGVSTEAFFGQGTRLTVV.

This clonotype was found many times. V and J are TRBV5-1 and TRBJ1-1, with TRBD1 matching 8 bases. V dropped 2 bases and J dropped 6; count of bases not matched to a gene: 6. In germline, CDR1 is SGHRS, CDR2 YFSETQ. The CDR3 contains 14 residues. In DNA form, the CDR3 reads TGCGCCAGCAGCTTACTGGGACAGGACTCTGAAGCTTTCTTT. Its protein is CASSLLGQDSEAFF.

This clonotype was observed at least ten times. The chain joins TRBV12-3 or TRBV12-4 to TRBJ2-5, with D perhaps TRBD2 (6 bases). The V end lost 3 bases, the J end lost 0 bases, and 11 bases lay between the germline ends. This CDR3 spans 15 amino acids. The CDR3 sequence: CASSFAGTYQETQYF. The CDR3 bases are TGTGCCAGCAGTTTCGCGGGGACGTACCAAGAGACCCAGTACTTC.

In its sample, this clonotype was seen many times. The J gene is TRBJ1-6, the V gene TRBV6-6; 11 bases agree with TRBD1. This CDR3 comprises 14 residues. V lost 6 bases to trimming and J lost 9 bases; unmatched junction nucleotides: 4. Looked up from germline, CDR1 is MNHNY and CDR2 is SVGAGI (reference sequence). CDR3 nucleotides: TGTGCCAGCAGCCAGGACAGGGGGCGTTCACCCCTCCACTTT. This encodes CASSQDRGRSPLHF.

This clonotype appeared many times. The V call is TRBV27, the J call TRBJ2-3, with D tentatively TRBD1 (6 bases). The CDR3 runs 15 residues. The ends were cut back, 4 bases at V and 2 bases at J, with 13 bases in the middle. From germline, CDR1 is MNHEY and CDR2 SMNVEV (reference sequence). The CDR3 DNA reads TGTGCCAGCAGTTCCCCCCGGGACAACACAGATACGCAGTATTTT. Residues: CASSSPRDNTDTQYF.

This clonotype was counted many times. The chain couples TRBV5-1 to TRBJ1-4; D possibly corresponds to TRBD1 (6 bases). CDR3 length: 15 amino acids. V dropped 4 bases and J dropped 5 bases, with 15 bases sitting between them. CDR1 and CDR2 (germline): SGHRS, YFSETQ. CDR3 in amino acids: CASSLFGQQNEKLFF. CDR3 coding DNA: TGCGCCAGCAGCCTGTTCGGACAGCAGAATGAAAAACTGTTTTTT.

This clonotype was seen more than once but under ten times. This may be a read error, as it is one base from a much larger clone. The chain couples TRBV28 to TRBJ2-6; D may be TRBD1 (5 bases). CDR1 MDHEN and CDR2 SYDVKM come from the germline V gene. CDR3 length equals 14 residues. The CDR3 region is CASKPPSGAKVLTF. The CDR3 DNA is TGTGCCAGCAAACCCCCTTCTGGGGCCAAAGTCCTGACTTTC.

This clonotype was seen many times. CDR3 DNA: TGTGCCAGCAGCTTAAGGAGTTCCACAGGGTATGGCTACACCTTC. Protein: CASSLRSSTGYGYTF. The V gene is TRBV7-8, the J gene TRBJ1-2; perhaps TRBD1 as D (6 bases). The V gene's germline CDR1 is SGHVS and CDR2 FQNEAQ. Trimming left V 2 bases short and J 5 bases short, with 15 bases between. There are 15 residues in the CDR3.

This clonotype was found many times. The rearrangement joins TRBV20-1 to TRBJ1-5; perhaps TRBD1 as D (6 bases). CDR1 is DFQATT, CDR2 SNEGSKA, per germline (reference sequence). This CDR3 is built from 14 residues. V lost 6 bases to trimming and J lost 2 bases, with 14 bases between them. In DNA form, the CDR3 reads TGCAGTGCGAGGCAGGGGTTTGGCAATCAGCCCCAGCATTTT. This encodes CSARQGFGNQPQHF.

The table lists this clonotype with many counts. The chain employs TRBV12-3 or TRBV12-4 and TRBJ1-5; 10 bases fit TRBD1. The CDR3 contains 15 residues. V was pared by 5 bases and J by 3 bases, with 4 bases of the junction left unmatched. CDR3 amino acids: CASSVGQGINQPQHF. The CDR3 nucleotides are TGTGCCAGCAGTGTGGGACAGGGGATCAATCAGCCCCAGCATTTT.

This clonotype was detected ten times or more. The chain links TRBV5-1 to TRBJ2-3; D is perhaps TRBD2 (5 bases). This CDR3 region has 16 residues. V shed 5 bases and J shed 2 bases, with 18 bases lying between them. Germline-derived CDR1 and CDR2 are SGHRS and YFSETQ. The CDR3 DNA follows: TGCGCCAGCAGACGGGGTGCCGGAAGTAACACAGATACGCAGTATTTT. Translation: CASRRGAGSNTDTQYF.

Ten or more counts support this clonotype. The chain joins TRBV7-3 to TRBJ2-7, with 7 bases identical to TRBD1. The V gene's germline CDR1 is SGHTA and CDR2 FQGTGA. The junction had 4 bases not matched to a gene; V was cut back by 5 bases and J by 0 bases. The CDR3 length is 14 residues. The CDR3 DNA follows: TGTGCCAGCAGCAAGACAGGGAGCTCCTACGAGCAGTACTTC. Translated, it gives CASSKTGSSYEQYF.

This clonotype showed up many times. V and J are TRBV20-1 and TRBJ1-6, with 8 bases aligning to TRBD1. The trim removed 7 bases at V and 7 bases at J, leaving 12 bases unmatched. Germline V lookup: CDR1 DFQATT, CDR2 SNEGSKA (reference sequence). This CDR3 has 15 amino acids. CDR3 sequence: CSGTDMAGGNSPLHF. The CDR3 coding sequence is TGCAGTGGCACAGACATGGCAGGGGGCAATTCACCCCTCCACTTT.

This clonotype has ten or more counts. The chain has TRBV28 and TRBJ2-3; 7 bases are shared with TRBD1. The CDR3 covers 13 residues. From germline, CDR1 is MDHEN and CDR2 SYDVKM. V shed 10 bases, J shed 2 bases, and the junction held 6 bases outside the gene matches. The CDR3 nucleotides read TGTGCCACCGCAGGGGGTATCACAGATACGCAGTATTTT. Its translation: CATAGGITDTQYF.

This clonotype was seen a handful of times. The gene calls are TRBV29-1 and TRBJ1-1; D might be TRBD1 (5 bases). Germline V CDR1 and CDR2: SQVTM, ANQGSEA. V shed 3 bases and J shed 5 bases, with 13 bases lying between them. The CDR3 spans 13 residues. The CDR3 DNA reads TGCAGCGTTGAGGGCAGGGTAAGAACTGAAGCTTTCTTT. This sequence encodes CSVEGRVRTEAFF.

This clonotype was observed at least ten times. This chain uses TRBV9 with TRBJ2-1, with 12 bases lining up with TRBD2. The junction had 20 bases not matched to a gene; V was cut back by 3 bases and J by 10 bases. The CDR3 sequence is 19 residues long. Germline-derived CDR1 and CDR2 are SGDLS and YYNGEE. The CDR3 reads CASSASSGGALGGYIEQFF. The CDR3 DNA is TGTGCCAGCAGCGCATCTAGCGGGGGGGCCCTGGGGGGTTACATCGAGCAGTTCTTC.

There are many counts of this clonotype. V is TRBV6-2 or TRBV6-3 and J is TRBJ1-1, with D tentatively TRBD1 (6 bases). The V gene lost 0 bases and the J gene lost 13 bases, with 15 bases spanning the gap. Germline V gene data show CDR1 as MNHEY and CDR2 as SVGEGT. The length of the CDR3 is 13 residues. The CDR3 sequence: CASSYSRGGKDFF. The CDR3 bases are TGTGCCAGCAGTTACTCGCGAGGGGGGAAGGATTTCTTT.